This T cell receptor beta chain was captured in a study of T cell responses to AZD1222 COVID-19 vaccine. This CDR3 is 13 amino acids long. V lost 9 bases, J lost 6 bases, and 3 bases stayed unmatched. From germline, CDR1 is SNHLY and CDR2 FYNNEI. Details on this clone: The antigen remains undetermined.

The assay was immunoSEQ multiplex PCR, and TCRdb's table has in-frame clones only and misses some. The table includes 100,000 to 150,000 clones, less than 90% detected once. Broader study findings: Donors were largely white British and mainly female; clonal diversity was possibly underestimated. Baseline seropositivity occurred in only a handful of AZD1222 recipients. It was only after the peak T cell response that any repertoires were sampled. Two AZD1222 administrations were followed by greater Spike-specific TCR breadth and depth.

The specimen was peripheral blood, collected on day 0 of AZD1222 vaccination. The chain uses TRBV2 and TRBJ1-6; 9 nucleotides agree with TRBD1. This TCR came from an adult in good health. The CDR3 reads CARDRGGNSPLHF. In DNA, the CDR3 is TGTGCCAGGGACAGGGGTGGTAATTCACCCCTCCACTTT.